The 26 T cell receptor beta chains given below trace back to one sample, sequenced in a study of molecular identifiers for immune sequencing clone quantification. TCRdb reanalysed the PCR reads using MiXCR and keeps one entry per CDR3 protein. The sample gives roughly 90,000 distinct CDR3 sequences, roughly 25% of which show up once; approximately 0.8% is in the top ten. The material sequenced was naive CD8+ T cells from blood, with Jurkat cell RNA spiked in. The subset was: FACS-sorted CD8+CD4-CCR7+CD45RA+ naive T cells. The receptor source for this set is a human donor in good health. Some libraries in this study had Jurkat cell RNA spiked in.

In regard to this clonotype: This may be a read error, as it is one base from a much larger clone. The chain joins TRBV11-2 to TRBJ2-1; D ambiguous. The V gene's germline CDR1 is SGHAT and CDR2 FQNNGV. V was pared by 4 bases and J by 9 bases, with 10 bases between. The CDR3 is made up of 12 amino acids. The CDR3, as DNA: TGTGCCAGCAGCTCACTCGCGTCTGAGCAGTTCTTC. Amino acid sequence: CASSSLASEQFF.

Comment on this clonotype: This may come from a read error, since a much larger clone is one base off. The rearrangement links TRBV7-2 to TRBJ1-6; TRBD1 might be the D (5 bases). Per germline, CDR1 SGHTA and CDR2 FQGNSA. The CDR3 spans 14 residues. V was pared by 5 bases and J by 15 bases, with 20 bases between. CDR3 DNA: TGTGCCAGCAGCGTTTCTGGCGGGGGGATCTTCCTCCACTTT. Translated: CASSVSGGGIFLHF.

This clonotype was counted only a few times. The gene calls are TRBV10-3 and TRBJ1-2; D gene ambiguous. Germline assignment: CDR1 ENHRY and CDR2 SYGVKD. There are 14 residues in the CDR3. Deletions cut 3 bases from V and 5 bases from J, with 13 bases between. For the CDR3, the DNA is TGTGCCATCAGTGACACTGGTCGCTCTTATGGCTACACCTTC. It translates to CAISDTGRSYGYTF.

The genes are TRBV19 and TRBJ1-1; a weak D match, TRBD1 (5 bases). The CDR3 is 13 amino acids. Germline CDR1 is LNHDA and CDR2 is SQIVND (reference sequence). V lost 2 bases and J lost 1, with 5 bases in between. This chain's CDR3 is CASSIQGNTEAFF. DNA of the CDR3: TGTGCCAGTAGTATACAGGGGAACACTGAAGCTTTCTTT.

This sequence joins TRBV6-2 or TRBV6-3 and TRBJ1-5; perhaps TRBD1 as D (6 bases). This CDR3 is built from 15 residues. V lost 6 bases and J 4 bases, leaving 16 bases between the germline ends. Germline assignment: CDR1 MNHEY and CDR2 SVGEGT. CDR3 sequence reads: CASSPRRDTNQPQHF. Here the CDR3 DNA reads TGTGCCAGCAGCCCCCGTCGGGACACAAATCAGCCCCAGCATTTT.

This clonotype was detected many times. The chain is built from TRBV6-5 and TRBJ1-5; possibly TRBD1 for D (6 bases). The CDR3 extends over 14 amino acids. Per germline, CDR1 MNHEY and CDR2 SVGAGI. Trimming stripped 6 bases from V and 1 base from J, with 10 bases between. CDR3 residues: CASSLGTSNQPQHF. DNA for the CDR3: TGTGCCAGCAGCCTCGGGACAAGCAATCAGCCCCAGCATTTT.

At least ten counts were recorded for this clonotype. This chain joins TRBV6-6 and TRBJ1-1; D is possibly TRBD1 (5 bases). Germline CDR1 and CDR2: MNHNY and SVGAGI (reference sequence). Trimming removed 5 bases at V and 6 bases at J, with 28 bases between. This CDR3 has 18 residues. The CDR3 protein is CASSPWGAGHPGGAEAFF. Written as DNA, the CDR3 is TGTGCCAGCAGTCCCTGGGGCGCAGGCCATCCGGGGGGTGCTGAAGCTTTCTTT.

This clonotype has a count of ten or more. The chain joins TRBV7-3 to TRBJ2-5, with no clear D. This CDR3 region has 13 residues. Germline CDR1 SGHTA, CDR2 FQGTGA. Trimming removed 2 bases from V and 5 bases from J, with 9 bases in between. The CDR3 DNA follows: TGTGCCAGCAGCTTACGGCTATGGGAGACCCAGTACTTC. Encoded protein: CASSLRLWETQYF.

This sequence joins TRBV29-1 and TRBJ2-7, with D hard to call. This CDR3 is 14 amino acids long. Germline values: CDR1 SQVTM, CDR2 ANQGSEA. Trimming stripped 5 bases from V and 0 bases from J, with 14 bases between. CDR3 DNA sequence: TGCAGCGTTCAAAGCGCTACGAGCTCCTACGAGCAGTACTTC. This translates into CSVQSATSSYEQYF.

This clonotype was found a few times. J is TRBJ2-5 and V is TRBV11-3, with 11 bases fitting TRBD1. The CDR3 is made up of 15 amino acids. The germline CDR1 and CDR2 sequences are SGHNT and YENEEA. The ends lost 3 bases at V and 4 bases at J; junction bases unmatched: 4. The CDR3 nucleotides are TGTGCCAGCAGCTTGGACAGGGGGCTTGGAGAGACCCAGTACTTC. Protein product: CASSLDRGLGETQYF.

This clonotype occurred many times. The chain combines TRBV20-1 with TRBJ2-3, with TRBD2 matching over 10 bases. This CDR3 spans 17 amino acids. Losses at the gene ends were 6 bases for V and 5 bases for J; bases not matched to a gene: 17. Germline CDR1 and CDR2: DFQATT and SNEGSKA (reference sequence). CDR3 coding DNA: TGCAGTGCCGAACCTCCTCAAAGCGGGAGGGCAGGAGATACGCAGTATTTT. Its translation is CSAEPPQSGRAGDTQYF.

This clonotype has ten or more counts. This rearrangement joins TRBV25-1 to TRBJ2-1, with 11 bases that match TRBD2. There are 17 residues in the CDR3. Trimming removed 6 bases from V and 4 bases from J; junction bases left unmatched: 11. Per germline, CDR1 MGHDK and CDR2 SYGVNS. CDR3 sequence: CASSPGLADREYNEQFF. DNA for the CDR3: TGTGCCAGCAGCCCGGGACTAGCGGATCGGGAGTACAATGAGCAGTTCTTC. Full variable domain (missing parts from reference TRBV25-1 and TRBJ2-1): EADIYQTPRYLVIGTGKKITLECSQTMGHDKMYWYQQDPGMELHLIHYSYGVNSTEKGDLSSESTVSRIRTEHFPLTLESARPSHTSQYLCASSPGLADREYNEQFFGPGTRLTVL.

The chain carries TRBV19 and TRBJ2-3, with 7 bases aligning to TRBD2. Trimming at V came to 6 bases and at J to 2 bases, leaving 8 bases not matched to a gene. This CDR3 has 15 amino acids. Germline loops: CDR1 LNHDA, CDR2 SQIVND (reference sequence). CDR3 in amino acids: CASSETSADTDTQYF. The DNA of the CDR3 is TGTGCCAGTAGCGAAACTAGCGCAGACACAGATACGCAGTATTTT.

This clonotype has at least ten counts. This rearrangement joins TRBV14 to TRBJ1-2; 10 bases map to TRBD1. The CDR3 runs to 16 residues. CDR1 is SGHDN, CDR2 FVKESK, per germline. The V gene end was trimmed by 3 bases and the J gene end by 6 bases; junction bases not matched to a gene: 10. CDR3 in DNA: TGTGCCAGCAGCCAGTCGTTCGGGACAGGGGATCATGGCTACACCTTC. It codes for CASSQSFGTGDHGYTF.

The chain combines TRBV4-3 with TRBJ2-3; 12 bases line up with TRBD2. Germline loops: CDR1 LGHNA, CDR2 YSLEER. The CDR3 has 16 residues. Germline trimming cut 0 bases from V and 3 bases from J; bases unmatched to any gene: 1. CDR3 region: CASSQELAGGTDTQYF. The CDR3 DNA reads TGCGCCAGCAGCCAAGAACTAGCGGGGGGTACAGATACGCAGTATTTT.

Many counts were recorded for this clonotype. This chain joins TRBV6-4 and TRBJ2-6, with D unresolved. The germline gives CDR1 MRHNA, CDR2 SNTAGT. V was trimmed by 0 bases and J by 0 bases, leaving 6 bases between them. The CDR3 totals 16 residues. The CDR3 DNA reads TGTGCCAGCAGTGACTCGTCCTTCTCTGGGGCCAACGTCCTGACTTTC. Residues: CASSDSSFSGANVLTF.

There are many counts of this clonotype. This chain joins TRBV19 and TRBJ1-5; D is unclear. V was shortened by 7 bases and J by 2 bases, with 15 bases between the two germline ends. This CDR3 is 15 amino acids long. CDR1 is LNHDA and CDR2 is SQIVND in the germline V gene (reference sequence). CDR3 sequence reads: CASTGSGMGNQPQHF. CDR3 DNA: TGTGCCAGTACTGGGTCAGGAATGGGCAATCAGCCCCAGCATTTT.

The V gene is TRBV4-1, the J gene TRBJ2-7; a possible D gene is TRBD1 (6 bases). The CDR3 is 15 amino acids. V was trimmed by 3 bases and J by 4 bases, leaving 16 bases between them. Germline V gene data show CDR1 as MGHRA and CDR2 as YSYEKL. This CDR3 reads CASSQSTGFTYEQYF. The DNA of the CDR3 is TGCGCCAGCAGCCAGTCGACAGGTTTTACGTACGAGCAGTACTTC.

A remark on this clonotype: A much larger clone differs from this one at a single base, so this may be a read error. The CDR3: CASSTRQGPYPPQHF. The CDR3 DNA follows: TGTGCCAGCAGCACCCGACAGGGGCCTTATCCGCCCCAGCATTTT. The genes are TRBV5-6 and TRBJ1-5, with 8 bases fitting TRBD1. J was trimmed by 9 bases and V by 4 bases; bases with no gene match: 12. Germline V gene lookup returns CDR1 SGHDT and CDR2 YYEEEE. The CDR3 has 15 residues.

This clonotype was observed many times. The rearrangement joins TRBV5-6 to TRBJ2-3, with 8 nucleotides matching TRBD1. CDR3 length equals 16 residues. V gave up 4 bases and J gave up 0 bases; unmatched junction bases: 7. The V gene's germline CDR1 is SGHDT and CDR2 YYEEEE. The CDR3 DNA is TGTGCCAGCAGCACCACAGGGGGAACTAGCACAGATACGCAGTATTTT. Translating gives CASSTTGGTSTDTQYF.

This clonotype was seen a few times. The rearrangement uses TRBV2 and TRBJ2-7; D gene uncertain. The ends were cut back, 2 bases at V and 2 bases at J, with 10 bases in the middle. Per germline, CDR1 SNHLY and CDR2 FYNNEI. The CDR3 has 14 amino acids. The CDR3 here is CASSESGGAYEQYF. CDR3 nucleotide sequence: TGTGCCAGCAGTGAATCGGGCGGTGCCTACGAGCAGTACTTC. Full variable domain (rest looked up from reference TRBV2 and TRBJ2-7): EPEVTQTPSHQVTQMGQEVILRCVPISNHLYFYWYRQILGQKVEFLVSFYNNEISEKSEIFDDQFSVERPDGSNFTLKIRSTKLEDSAMYFCASSESGGAYEQYFGPGTRLTVT.

Comment on this clonotype: At one end, the junction sequence differs from germline, possibly due to a read error. The chain is built from TRBV27 and TRBJ2-2; TRBD1 or TRBD2 may be the D gene (6 bases each). Germline values: CDR1 MNHEY, CDR2 SMNVEV (reference sequence). The CDR3 spans 15 residues. The CDR3 sequence: CASSFYREDTGELIF. In DNA form, the CDR3 reads TGTGCCAGCAGTTTCTACAGGGAGGACACCGGGGAGCTGATTTTT.

The J gene is TRBJ1-5, the V gene TRBV7-8; 9 bases match TRBD1. The CDR3 runs to 16 residues. J was trimmed by 4 bases and V by 3 bases; bases with no gene match: 7. Germline lookup yields CDR1 SGHVS and CDR2 FQNEAQ. The CDR3 loop is CASSFLAGQGNQPQHF. DNA for the CDR3: TGTGCCAGCAGCTTTCTCGCGGGACAGGGTAATCAGCCCCAGCATTTT.

This clonotype was seen only a few times. The chain combines TRBV18 with TRBJ1-4, with TRBD1 matching 8 bases. Germline lookup yields CDR1 KGHSH and CDR2 LQKENI. Trimming cost V 5 bases and J 4 bases; bases outside gene matches: 3. The CDR3 spans 14 residues. CDR3 in amino acids: CASSGTGYNEKLFF. Written as DNA, the CDR3 is TGTGCCAGCTCAGGGACAGGATATAATGAAAAACTGTTTTTT.

This clonotype has ten or more counts. V gene TRBV29-1 combines with J gene TRBJ1-1; no firm D call. Germline V gene lookup returns CDR1 SQVTM and CDR2 ANQGSEA. The CDR3 sequence is 12 residues long. V was pared by 5 bases and J by 1 base, with 8 bases between. The CDR3 sequence: CSVLRTNTEAFF. DNA for the CDR3: TGCAGCGTTTTGCGGACGAACACTGAAGCTTTCTTT.

This clonotype has just a few counts. The J gene is TRBJ2-7, the V gene TRBV13; D not certain. V lost 0 bases, J lost 6 bases, and 12 bases lay in between. CDR3 length: 14 amino acids. Germline loops: CDR1 PRHDT, CDR2 FYEKMQ (reference sequence). The CDR3 reads CASSLGVRGVEQYF. CDR3 nucleotides: TGTGCCAGCAGCTTAGGCGTTCGTGGGGTCGAGCAGTACTTC.